Presented here are 18 T cell receptor beta chains from one specimen sequenced in a study of cytomegalovirus exposure and HLA in healthy donors. PCR primers comprised 60 Vbeta and 13 Jbeta primers. Sequenced by immunoSEQ multiplex PCR; TCRdb stores in-frame clones only, minus some. The sample has about 160,000 clones, less than 85% seen once. The sample comprised PBMCs. These receptors originate from a man aged 35 to 55 in good health and CMV-seronegative.

The CDR3 spells CASSTSGGQETQYF. CDR3 coding DNA: TGTGCCAGTTCGACTAGCGGGGGCCAAGAGACCCAGTACTTC. The V and J genes are TRBV19 and TRBJ2-5, with 12 bases matching TRBD2. The CDR3 has 14 amino acids. CDR1 LNHDA and CDR2 SQIVND come from the germline V gene (reference sequence). Losses at the gene ends were 8 bases for V and 1 base for J; bases not matched to a gene: 2. Full variable domain (remainder filled in from reference TRBV19 and TRBJ2-5): DGGITQSPKYLFRKEGQNVTLSCEQNLNHDAMYWYRQDPGQGLRLIYYSQIVNDFQKGDIAEGYSVSREKKESFPLTVTSAQKNPTAFYLCASSTSGGQETQYFGPGTRLLVL.

The chain recombines TRBV30 with TRBJ2-7; 11 bases agree with TRBD1. CDR1 and CDR2 from the germline V gene are GTSNPN and SVGIG (reference sequence). Trimming removed 5 bases from V and 6 bases from J; junction bases left unmatched: 3. This CDR3 contains 12 residues. The DNA for the CDR3 is TGTGCCTGGGGACAGGGGGCTCCCGAGCAGTACTTC. It specifies CAWGQGAPEQYF.

The CDR3 DNA reads TGTGCCAGCAGTTCGACTAGCGCGGTAGATACGCAGTATTTT. Translated: CASSSTSAVDTQYF. This chain uses TRBV6-4 with TRBJ2-3; TRBD2 agrees at 8 bases. The junction had 6 bases not matched to a gene; V was cut back by 5 bases and J by 5 bases. Germline V gene lookup returns CDR1 MRHNA and CDR2 SNTAGT. This CDR3 comprises 14 residues.

This clone is a singleton in its sample. The chain combines TRBV6-5 with TRBJ2-1, with 15 bases lining up with TRBD2. Looked up from germline, CDR1 is MNHEY and CDR2 is SVGAGI. The junction had 6 bases not matched to a gene; V was cut back by 6 bases and J by 9 bases. This CDR3 contains 15 residues. CDR3 amino acids: CASRAGTSGGCEQFF. The CDR3 nucleotides are TGTGCCAGCAGAGCAGGGACTAGCGGGGGGTGTGAGCAGTTCTTC.

This clone was observed once. The chain employs TRBV11-2 and TRBJ1-2; no firm D call. The CDR3 consists of 18 residues. Per germline, CDR1 SGHAT and CDR2 FQNNGV. Trimming removed 3 bases at V and 4 bases at J, with 24 bases between. CDR3 sequence: CASSFYPRAGSVGYGYTF. As DNA, the CDR3 is TGTGCCAGCAGCTTCTACCCCAGAGCGGGGTCAGTTGGCTATGGCTACACCTTC.

This clone was found a few times. The gene calls are TRBV30 and TRBJ1-2, with D hard to call. Germline CDR1 and CDR2: GTSNPN and SVGIG (reference sequence). V was shortened by 3 bases and J by 10 bases, with 15 bases between the two germline ends. The CDR3 is 12 amino acids. The chain's CDR3 is CAWSLSIFVYTF. The CDR3 DNA reads TGTGCCTGGAGCCTATCGATCTTTGTCTACACCTTC.

The chain joins TRBV6-5 to TRBJ1-4; D ambiguous. The CDR3 runs 15 residues. V lost 5 bases and J 4 bases, leaving 14 bases between the germline ends. The germline CDR1 and CDR2 sequences are MNHEY and SVGAGI. The CDR3 DNA is TGTGCCAGCAGTCCCAACCCGGGGAATAATGAAAAACTGTTTTTT. Residues: CASSPNPGNNEKLFF.

The table lists this clone with a few counts. The chain has TRBV14 and TRBJ1-3; possibly TRBD1 for D (5 bases). Germline assignment: CDR1 SGHDN and CDR2 FVKESK. The CDR3 loop spans 13 amino acids. The V end was cut by 11 bases, the J end by 1 base, with 12 bases between. The CDR3 nucleotides are TGTGCCGGGGGGGTCCCTTCTGGAAACACCATATATTTT. Amino acids: CAGGVPSGNTIYF.

This clone was recorded once. This rearrangement joins TRBV4-3 to TRBJ2-7; tentative D call: TRBD1 (6 bases). Germline assignment: CDR1 LGHNA and CDR2 YSLEER. The CDR3 contains 16 residues. V was pared by 0 bases and J by 6 bases, with 18 bases between. The CDR3 DNA reads TGCGCCAGCAGCCAAGATCCGCTGGCAGGGGCCGGCGAGCAGTACTTC. As protein: CASSQDPLAGAGEQYF.

As to this clone: Distinct nucleotide sequences in the sample also encode this CDR3. The J gene is TRBJ1-2, the V gene TRBV5-4, with D possibly being TRBD1 (6 bases). Per germline, CDR1 SGHNT and CDR2 YYREEE (reference sequence). Trimming shortened V by 1 base and J by 2 bases, and 9 bases separated the two germline ends. The CDR3 has 14 residues. The CDR3 nucleotides are TGTGCCAGCAGCTTGACAGGGACCAACTATGGCTACACCTTC. Translated, it gives CASSLTGTNYGYTF.

This rearrangement joins TRBV7-3 to TRBJ2-3, with D maybe TRBD2 (5 bases). The germline CDR1 and CDR2 sequences are SGHTA and FQGTGA. Trimming removed 4 bases at V and 9 bases at J, with 8 bases between. The CDR3 sequence is 11 residues long. The CDR3 DNA is TGTGCCAGCAGCTCACTAGAGACGCAGTATTTT. It yields the protein CASSSLETQYF.

This clone appeared once. V is TRBV30 and J is TRBJ1-5; 11 bases map to TRBD1. The CDR3 has 14 amino acids. J gave up 9 bases and V 4 bases, and 8 bases lay outside the gene matches. Germline CDR1 GTSNPN, CDR2 SVGIG (reference sequence). This CDR3 reads CAWTRDRGIGPQHF. For the CDR3, the DNA is TGTGCCTGGACCCGGGACAGGGGGATTGGGCCCCAGCATTTT.

The genes are TRBV2 and TRBJ1-6; TRBD1 aligns across 7 bases. The V gene end was trimmed by 6 bases and the J gene end by 8 bases; junction bases not matched to a gene: 4. This CDR3 region has 13 residues. Per germline, CDR1 SNHLY and CDR2 FYNNEI. CDR3 in DNA: TGTGCCAGCAGACAGGGGCCGGATTCACCCCTCCACTTT. Translating it yields CASRQGPDSPLHF.

The chain couples TRBV9 to TRBJ2-1; D might be TRBD1 (6 bases). Trimming stripped 0 bases from V and 0 bases from J, with 16 bases between. The CDR3 has 18 residues. CDR1 SGDLS and CDR2 YYNGEE come from the germline V gene. CDR3 in DNA: TGTGCCAGCAGCGTAGCGACCTTTACAGGGAGCTCCTACAATGAGCAGTTCTTC. Amino acids: CASSVATFTGSSYNEQFF. Drawing the rest from reference TRBV9 and TRBJ2-1, the complete variable domain is DSGVTQTPKHLITATGQRVTLRCSPRSGDLSVYWYQQSLDQGLQFLIQYYNGEERAKGNILERFSAQQFPDLHSELNLSSLELGDSALYFCASSVATFTGSSYNEQFFGPGTRLTVL.

This rearrangement joins TRBV7-3 to TRBJ2-3; 15 bases fit TRBD2. V gave up 5 bases and J gave up 2 bases; unmatched junction bases: 5. The CDR3 is 17 amino acids. The germline gives CDR1 SGHTA, CDR2 FQGTGA. The CDR3 protein is CASSLGLAGGFTDTQYF. CDR3 nucleotide sequence: TGTGCCAGCAGCCTCGGACTAGCGGGGGGGTTCACAGATACGCAGTATTTT.

The CDR3 DNA reads TGTGCCAGCAGTTACCAGACAGGTCCCTACGAGCAGTACTTC. It yields the protein CASSYQTGPYEQYF. The chain links TRBV6-5 to TRBJ2-7, with D maybe TRBD1 (6 bases). The germline V gene encodes CDR1 MNHEY and CDR2 SVGAGI. This CDR3 region has 14 residues. The germline V and J ends were trimmed by 2 bases and 2 bases, with 10 bases remaining between them.

The chain links TRBV30 to TRBJ2-1; 9 bases fit TRBD2. Trimming took 0 bases from V and 12 from J; bases not matched to a gene: 6. Germline lookup yields CDR1 GTSNPN and CDR2 SVGIG (reference sequence). CDR3 length: 13 residues. Here the CDR3 DNA reads TGTGCCTGGAGTGTAATTCTAGCGGGGTGGCAGTTCTTC. Residues: CAWSVILAGWQFF.

This chain links TRBV6-1 with TRBJ1-5; D unclear. V lost 6 bases, J lost 0 bases, and 3 bases lay in between. The CDR3 has 12 residues. Germline V gene lookup returns CDR1 MNHNS and CDR2 SASEGT. The chain's CDR3 is CASSLSNQPQHF. The CDR3 coding sequence is TGTGCCAGCAGCCTTAGCAATCAGCCCCAGCATTTT.